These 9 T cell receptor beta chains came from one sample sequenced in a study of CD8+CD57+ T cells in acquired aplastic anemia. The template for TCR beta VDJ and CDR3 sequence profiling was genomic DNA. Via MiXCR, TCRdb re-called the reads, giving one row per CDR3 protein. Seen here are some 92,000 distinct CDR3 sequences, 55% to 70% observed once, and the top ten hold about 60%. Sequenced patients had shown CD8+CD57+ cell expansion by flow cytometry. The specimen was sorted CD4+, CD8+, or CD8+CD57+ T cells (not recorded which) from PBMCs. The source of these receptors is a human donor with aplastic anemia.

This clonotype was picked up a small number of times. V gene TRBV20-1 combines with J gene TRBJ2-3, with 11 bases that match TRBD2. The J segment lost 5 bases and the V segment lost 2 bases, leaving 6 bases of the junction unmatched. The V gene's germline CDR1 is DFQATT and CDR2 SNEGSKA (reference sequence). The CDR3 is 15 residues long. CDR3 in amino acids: CSARSLTSGEDTQYF. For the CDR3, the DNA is TGCAGTGCTAGATCCCTGACTAGCGGGGAAGATACGCAGTATTTT.

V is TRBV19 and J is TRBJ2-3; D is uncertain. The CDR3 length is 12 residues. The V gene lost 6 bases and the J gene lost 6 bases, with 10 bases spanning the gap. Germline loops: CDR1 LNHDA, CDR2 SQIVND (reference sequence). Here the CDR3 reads CASRVIFDTQYF. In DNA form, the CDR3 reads TGTGCCAGTAGAGTGATTTTTGATACGCAGTATTTT.

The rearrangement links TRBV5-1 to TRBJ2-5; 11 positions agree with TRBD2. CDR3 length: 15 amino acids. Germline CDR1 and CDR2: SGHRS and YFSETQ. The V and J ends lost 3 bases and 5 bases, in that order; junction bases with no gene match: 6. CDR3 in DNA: TGCGCCAGCAGCTATGGGACTAGCGGCGGGGAGACCCAGTACTTC. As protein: CASSYGTSGGETQYF.

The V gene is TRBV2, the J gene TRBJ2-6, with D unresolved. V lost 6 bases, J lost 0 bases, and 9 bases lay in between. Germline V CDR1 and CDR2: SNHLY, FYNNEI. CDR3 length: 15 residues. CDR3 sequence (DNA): TGTGCCAGCAGGCCCGAGAGCTCTGGGGCCAACGTCCTGACTTTC. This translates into CASRPESSGANVLTF.

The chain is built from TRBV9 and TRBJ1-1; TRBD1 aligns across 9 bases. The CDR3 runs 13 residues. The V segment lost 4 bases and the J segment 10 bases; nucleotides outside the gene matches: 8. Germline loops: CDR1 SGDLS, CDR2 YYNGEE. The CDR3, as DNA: TGTGCCAGCAGCTCACCCCGGGACAGGGTAGCTTTCTTT. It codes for CASSSPRDRVAFF.

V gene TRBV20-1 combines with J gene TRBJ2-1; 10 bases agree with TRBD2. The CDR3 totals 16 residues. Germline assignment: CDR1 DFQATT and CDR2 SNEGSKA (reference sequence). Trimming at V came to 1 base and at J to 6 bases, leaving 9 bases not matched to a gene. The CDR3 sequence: CSARGSSASGSNEQFF. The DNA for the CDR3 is TGCAGTGCTAGAGGGTCATCGGCTAGCGGGAGCAATGAGCAGTTCTTC.

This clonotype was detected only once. For the CDR3, the DNA is TGTGCCAGCAGCTTAATAGGCGGAGATGATAGCGGCTACACCTTC. This translates into CASSLIGGDDSGYTF. This chain connects TRBV7-6 to TRBJ1-2, with no clear D. Per the germline V gene, CDR1 is SGHVS and CDR2 is FNYEAQ. Deletions cut 2 bases from V and 8 bases from J, with 18 bases between. The CDR3 covers 15 residues.

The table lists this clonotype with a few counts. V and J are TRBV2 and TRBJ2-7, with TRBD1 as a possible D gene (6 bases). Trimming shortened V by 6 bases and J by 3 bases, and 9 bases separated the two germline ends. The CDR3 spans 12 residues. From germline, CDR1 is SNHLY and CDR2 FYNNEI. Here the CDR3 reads CASRRRGYEQYF. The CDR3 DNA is TGTGCCAGCAGGCGCAGGGGCTACGAGCAGTACTTC.

The CDR3: CSVGRGGGPRVDTQYF. CDR3 DNA sequence: TGCAGCGTTGGTCGAGGGGGAGGGCCCAGGGTAGATACGCAGTATTTT. This chain uses TRBV29-1 with TRBJ2-3; possible D gene TRBD2, 7 bases. Between the trimmed V and J ends, which lost 4 bases and 5 bases, there was a span of 22 bases. Per germline, CDR1 SQVTM and CDR2 ANQGSEA. The CDR3 spans 16 residues.